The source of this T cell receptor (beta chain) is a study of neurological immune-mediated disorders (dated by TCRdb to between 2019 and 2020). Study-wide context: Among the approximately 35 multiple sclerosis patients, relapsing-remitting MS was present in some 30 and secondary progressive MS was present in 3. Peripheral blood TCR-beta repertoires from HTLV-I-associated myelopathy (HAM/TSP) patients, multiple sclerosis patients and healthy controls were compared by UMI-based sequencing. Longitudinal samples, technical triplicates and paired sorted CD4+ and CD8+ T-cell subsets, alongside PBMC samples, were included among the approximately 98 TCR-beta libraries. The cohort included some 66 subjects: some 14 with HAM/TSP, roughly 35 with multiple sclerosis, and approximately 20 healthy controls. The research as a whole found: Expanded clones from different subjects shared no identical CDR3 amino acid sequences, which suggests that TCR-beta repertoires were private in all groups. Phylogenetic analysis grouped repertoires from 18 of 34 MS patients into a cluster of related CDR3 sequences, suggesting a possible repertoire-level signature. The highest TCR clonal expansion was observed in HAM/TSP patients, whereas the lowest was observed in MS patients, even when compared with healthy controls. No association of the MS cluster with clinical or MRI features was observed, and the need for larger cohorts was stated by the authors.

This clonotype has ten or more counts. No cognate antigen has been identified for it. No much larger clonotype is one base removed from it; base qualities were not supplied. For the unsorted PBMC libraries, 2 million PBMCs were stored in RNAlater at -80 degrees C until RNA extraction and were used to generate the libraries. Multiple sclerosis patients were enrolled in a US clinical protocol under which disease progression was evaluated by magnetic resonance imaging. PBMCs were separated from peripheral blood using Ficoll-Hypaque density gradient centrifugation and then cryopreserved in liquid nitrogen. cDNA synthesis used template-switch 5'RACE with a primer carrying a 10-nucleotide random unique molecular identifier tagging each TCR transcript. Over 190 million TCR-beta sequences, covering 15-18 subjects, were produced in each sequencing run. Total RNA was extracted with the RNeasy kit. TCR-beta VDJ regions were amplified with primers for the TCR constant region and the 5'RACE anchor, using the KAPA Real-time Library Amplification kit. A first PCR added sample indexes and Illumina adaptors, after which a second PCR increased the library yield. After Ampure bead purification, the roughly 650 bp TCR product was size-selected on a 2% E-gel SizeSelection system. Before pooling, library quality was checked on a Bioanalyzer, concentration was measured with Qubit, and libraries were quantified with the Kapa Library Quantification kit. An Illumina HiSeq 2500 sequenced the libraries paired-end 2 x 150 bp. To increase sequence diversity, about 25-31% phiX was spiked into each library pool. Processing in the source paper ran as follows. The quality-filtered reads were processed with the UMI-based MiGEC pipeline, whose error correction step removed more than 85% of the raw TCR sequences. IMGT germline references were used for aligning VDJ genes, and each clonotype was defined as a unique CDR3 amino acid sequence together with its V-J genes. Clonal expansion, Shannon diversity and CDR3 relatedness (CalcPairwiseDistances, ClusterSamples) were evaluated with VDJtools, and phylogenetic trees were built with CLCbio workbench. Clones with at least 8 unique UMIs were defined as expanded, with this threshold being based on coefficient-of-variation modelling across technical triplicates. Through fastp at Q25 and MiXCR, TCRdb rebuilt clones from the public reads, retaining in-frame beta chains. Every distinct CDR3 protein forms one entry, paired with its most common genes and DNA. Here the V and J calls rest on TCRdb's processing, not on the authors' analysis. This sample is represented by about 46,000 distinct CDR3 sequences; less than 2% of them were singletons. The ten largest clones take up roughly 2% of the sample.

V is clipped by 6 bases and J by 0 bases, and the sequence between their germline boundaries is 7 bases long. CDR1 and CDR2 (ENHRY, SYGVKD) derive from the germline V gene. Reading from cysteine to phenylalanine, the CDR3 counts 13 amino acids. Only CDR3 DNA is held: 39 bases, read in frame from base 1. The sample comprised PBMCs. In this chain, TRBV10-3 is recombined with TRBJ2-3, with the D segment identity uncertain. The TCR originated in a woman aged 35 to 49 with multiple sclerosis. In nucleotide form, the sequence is TGTGCCATCAGCGGCGCTAGCACAGATACGCAGTATTTT. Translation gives CAISGASTDTQYF.